Given below is one T cell receptor beta chain in context. The antigen is unknown. Primers included in the PCR were 60 Vbeta and 13 Jbeta primers. Here immunoSEQ multiplex PCR was the method, and the copy in TCRdb shows in-frame clones only, minus some. In the table there are some 77,000 clones, around 80% of which are singletons. These data originate in a study of cytomegalovirus exposure and HLA in healthy donors. CDR3 size: 17 residues. Between the trimmed V and J ends, which lost 5 bases and 3 bases, there was a span of 19 bases. Germline CDR1 and CDR2: SGHTA and FQGTGA. General observations from the study: Later analysis identified about 17,000 TCR beta sequences associated with HLA alleles, using a false discovery rate threshold of 0.05. Analysis was performed later, and it showed HLA-associated TCR beta chains to be more clonally expanded than equally common others.

This TCR came from a man aged 50-59 years in good health and CMV-seropositive. Source material: PBMCs. This chain links TRBV7-3 with TRBJ2-2; tentative D call: TRBD2 (5 bases). In DNA, the CDR3 is TGTGCCAGCAGCCTCCCCCTTCAGGTGGGAGACACCGGGGAGCTGTTTTTT. Translated: CASSLPLQVGDTGELFF.